One and the same sample provided the 24 T cell receptor beta chains below, sequenced in a study of blood T cell repertoires in COVID-19. This table comes from immunoSEQ multiplex PCR, and its TCRdb copy is limited to in-frame clones, with some not included. The profile shows 120,000 to 150,000 clones, about four fifths of them singletons. Sequencing used peripheral blood. The source of these receptors is a man aged 25-45 years with COVID-19, enrolled during active disease.

The chain couples TRBV19 to TRBJ1-2, with 8 bases identical to TRBD1. The CDR3 is 14 amino acids. After removal of 6 bases from V and 2 bases from J, the junction contained 5 bases not matched to a gene. Looked up from germline, CDR1 is LNHDA and CDR2 is SQIVND (reference sequence). The CDR3, as DNA: TGTGCCAGTAGCCGTCAGGGGGCCAACTATGGCTACACCTTC. Translation: CASSRQGANYGYTF.

The rearrangement links TRBV5-4 to TRBJ2-7; tentative D call: TRBD1 (5 bases). There are 17 residues in the CDR3. Germline V gene data show CDR1 as SGHNT and CDR2 as YYREEE (reference sequence). V lost 4 bases, J lost 5 bases, and 25 bases lay in between. In nucleotides, the CDR3 is TGTGCCAGCAGCCGACGCCTTACCCTACAGGTGGACGACGAGCAGTACTTC. Protein: CASSRRLTLQVDDEQYF. The variable domain in full, with the rest retrieved from reference TRBV5-4 and TRBJ2-7, is ETGVTQSPTHLIKTRGQQVTLRCSSQSGHNTVSWYQQALGQGPQFIFQYYREEENGRGNFPPRFSGLQFPNYSSELNVNALELDDSALYLCASSRRLTLQVDDEQYFGPGTRLTVT.

The table lists this clone with a few counts. The V and J genes are TRBV7-6 and TRBJ2-1, with 7 bases matching TRBD1. Per germline, CDR1 SGHVS and CDR2 FNYEAQ. The trim removed 2 bases at V and 7 bases at J, leaving 2 bases unmatched. The CDR3 consists of 13 residues. The chain's CDR3 is CASSLQGENEQFF. CDR3 DNA: TGTGCCAGCAGCTTACAGGGGGAAAATGAGCAGTTCTTC.

The CDR3 DNA reads TGTGCCAGCAGCTTAGTGGGAGGCCCTGCGGGGGGTGAGCAGTTCTTC. It is translated as CASSLVGGPAGGEQFF. This chain links TRBV7-2 with TRBJ2-1; 8 nucleotides align to TRBD2. Germline CDR1 and CDR2: SGHTA and FQGNSA. The CDR3 runs 16 residues. V lost 1 base and J lost 9; bases outside the gene matches: 11.

This chain uses TRBV6-2 or TRBV6-3 with TRBJ1-2; a weak D match, TRBD1 (5 bases). Germline CDR1 MNHEY, CDR2 SVGEGT. The length of the CDR3 is 17 residues. V lost 6 bases, J lost 1 base, and 21 bases lay in between. CDR3: CASSQANRAGNNYGYTF. In DNA form, the CDR3 reads TGTGCCAGCAGCCAAGCCAACCGTGCAGGGAATAACTATGGCTACACCTTC.

This sequence joins TRBV6-5 and TRBJ2-7, with D unresolved. The CDR3 has 15 residues. The V and J ends lost 0 bases and 3 bases respectively, with 12 bases between them. The V gene's germline CDR1 is MNHEY and CDR2 SVGAGI. The CDR3 coding sequence is TGTGCCAGCAGTTACTCTGGCCCCAGGAACTACGAGCAGTACTTC. This gives the protein CASSYSGPRNYEQYF.

This clone has just a few counts. The chain combines TRBV19 with TRBJ1-2, with D possibly TRBD1 on 5 matching bases. V lost 10 bases, J lost 3 bases, and 9 bases lay in between. The CDR3 is made up of 11 amino acids. The germline gives CDR1 LNHDA, CDR2 SQIVND (reference sequence). This CDR3 is CATQADYGYTF. CDR3 sequence (DNA): TGTGCCACACAGGCGGACTATGGCTACACCTTC.

CDR3 DNA: TGTGCCAGCAACCGTGACAGGGACACTGAAGCTTTCTTT. This encodes CASNRDRDTEAFF. This chain uses TRBV27 with TRBJ1-1; 7 bases agree with TRBD1. Germline V gene lookup returns CDR1 MNHEY and CDR2 SMNVEV (reference sequence). The trim removed 7 bases at V and 3 bases at J, leaving 5 bases unmatched. The CDR3 has 13 residues.

V gene TRBV9 combines with J gene TRBJ2-7, with 7 bases matching TRBD1. Germline V gene lookup returns CDR1 SGDLS and CDR2 YYNGEE. This CDR3 is 15 amino acids long. J lost 2 bases, V lost 0 bases, and 5 bases had no gene match. The CDR3 coding sequence is TGTGCCAGCAGCGTAGAAGGGGGCCCGACCTACGAGCAGTACTTC. Amino acids: CASSVEGGPTYEQYF.

J is TRBJ1-4 and V is TRBV9; D unresolved. CDR1 is SGDLS and CDR2 is YYNGEE in the germline V gene. Trimming removed 8 bases from V and 5 bases from J, with 13 bases in between. The CDR3 has 13 residues. The chain's CDR3 is CASSLGGNEKLFF. The CDR3 nucleotides are TGTGCCAGTTCCCTTGGCGGGAATGAAAAACTGTTTTTT.

The V call is TRBV27, the J call TRBJ2-7, with D perhaps matching TRBD1 (6 bases). The CDR3 sequence is 14 residues long. The V and J ends lost 4 bases and 2 bases respectively, with 12 bases between them. Germline lookup yields CDR1 MNHEY and CDR2 SMNVEV (reference sequence). CDR3 region: CASSSQGRTYEQYF. The CDR3, as DNA: TGTGCCAGCAGTTCCCAGGGGCGGACCTACGAGCAGTACTTC.

This chain uses TRBV4-3 with TRBJ2-3; D uncertain. Germline V gene lookup returns CDR1 LGHNA and CDR2 YSLEER. V dropped 0 bases and J dropped 4 bases, with 11 bases sitting between them. The CDR3 sequence is 15 residues long. This CDR3 is CASSQDLNTPDTQYF. The CDR3 coding sequence is TGCGCCAGCAGCCAAGATTTGAACACGCCAGATACGCAGTATTTT.

The J gene is TRBJ1-4, the V gene TRBV30; 7 nucleotides align to TRBD1. Germline V lookup: CDR1 GTSNPN, CDR2 SVGIG (reference sequence). This CDR3 is 13 amino acids long. V lost 7 bases and J lost 3; bases outside the gene matches: 5. CDR3 DNA sequence: TGTGCCTCCACCGGGACAGCTAATGAAAAACTGTTTTTT. It is translated as CASTGTANEKLFF.

This clone was seen only once. The chain is built from TRBV10-3 and TRBJ2-2; the match to TRBD1 covers 9 bases. CDR1 ENHRY and CDR2 SYGVKD come from the germline V gene. The CDR3 runs 16 residues. Trimming removed 0 bases from V and 6 bases from J; junction bases left unmatched: 5. The CDR3 protein is CAISESPGQGAGELFF. The CDR3 nucleotides read TGTGCCATCAGTGAGTCACCGGGACAGGGAGCCGGGGAGCTGTTTTTT.

The rearrangement links TRBV2 to TRBJ2-5; the D gene is possibly TRBD2 (6 bases). Germline V gives CDR1 SNHLY, CDR2 FYNNEI. V lost 7 bases to trimming and J lost 5 bases, with 23 bases between them. The CDR3 covers 16 residues. The CDR3 protein is CASTTDPGRYGETQYF. For the CDR3, the DNA is TGTGCCAGCACCACGGACCCAGGGAGGTACGGGGAGACCCAGTACTTC.

J is TRBJ2-2 and V is TRBV29-1; D perhaps matches TRBD2 (7 bases). The V gene lost 7 bases and the J gene lost 7 bases, with 22 bases spanning the gap. Germline values: CDR1 SQVTM, CDR2 ANQGSEA. CDR3 length: 15 amino acids. The CDR3 nucleotides read TGCAGCGCCAACAGCGCGGGGGCGCAGATCGGGGAGCTGTTTTTT. This sequence encodes CSANSAGAQIGELFF.

The rearrangement uses TRBV28 and TRBJ2-1, with D possibly matching TRBD2 (6 bases). CDR3 length: 15 amino acids. Looked up from germline, CDR1 is MDHEN and CDR2 is SYDVKM. Trimming pared 7 bases from V and 0 bases from J, leaving 13 bases between. CDR3 sequence reads: CASTVSGSSYNEQFF. In DNA, the CDR3 is TGTGCCAGCACCGTTAGCGGTAGCTCCTACAATGAGCAGTTCTTC.

This chain joins TRBV4-2 and TRBJ1-6; perhaps TRBD1 as D (5 bases). The ends were cut back, 4 bases at V and 10 bases at J, with 17 bases in the middle. Germline CDR1 reads LGHNA; CDR2 reads YNFKEQ. The CDR3 extends over 15 amino acids. The CDR3 here is CASSREGQGGSPLHF. The CDR3 nucleotides read TGTGCCAGCAGCCGTGAAGGCCAGGGCGGCTCACCCCTCCACTTT.

This chain uses TRBV10-3 with TRBJ1-1; D is ambiguous. V lost 10 bases to trimming and J lost 3 bases, with 18 bases between them. The CDR3 is 14 amino acids. The V gene's germline CDR1 is ENHRY and CDR2 SYGVKD. The CDR3 reads CATLARTADTEAFF. In DNA form, the CDR3 reads TGTGCCACCCTGGCCCGAACGGCGGACACTGAAGCTTTCTTT.

The gene calls are TRBV28 and TRBJ1-3; D possibly corresponds to TRBD1 (5 bases). The CDR3 totals 15 residues. The germline V gene encodes CDR1 MDHEN and CDR2 SYDVKM. Trimming pared 6 bases from V and 0 bases from J, leaving 12 bases between. In DNA form, the CDR3 reads TGTGCCAGCAGCATCGGGGGTGCCTCTGGAAACACCATATATTTT. This sequence encodes CASSIGGASGNTIYF.

In this sample, this clone turned up once. The V gene is TRBV29-1, the J gene TRBJ2-3, with 7 bases that match TRBD1. Losses at the gene ends were 5 bases for V and 1 base for J; bases not matched to a gene: 3. Germline V CDR1 and CDR2: SQVTM, ANQGSEA. The CDR3 runs to 13 residues. CDR3 loop: CSVSQGGTDTQYF. The CDR3 coding sequence is TGCAGCGTTAGTCAGGGGGGCACAGATACGCAGTATTTT.

This rearrangement joins TRBV9 to TRBJ2-7; no clear D. The CDR3 loop spans 14 amino acids. V lost 0 bases and J 1 base, leaving 8 bases between the germline ends. Germline assignment: CDR1 SGDLS and CDR2 YYNGEE. The CDR3 loop reads CASSVGVGSYEQYF. CDR3 bases: TGTGCCAGCAGCGTAGGGGTCGGGTCCTACGAGCAGTACTTC.

The V gene is TRBV11-2, the J gene TRBJ2-2, with D possibly being TRBD2 (8 bases). The CDR3 is made up of 16 amino acids. Per the germline V gene, CDR1 is SGHAT and CDR2 is FQNNGV. Trimming shortened V by 4 bases and J by 5 bases, and 17 bases separated the two germline ends. The CDR3 reads CASSYREGAATGELFF. As DNA, the CDR3 is TGTGCCAGCAGCTATCGGGAGGGGGCGGCAACCGGGGAGCTGTTTTTT.

In its sample, this clone was seen once. This chain links TRBV27 with TRBJ1-5, with 7 bases matching TRBD1. The V gene end was trimmed by 5 bases and the J gene end by 3 bases; junction bases not matched to a gene: 4. Germline values: CDR1 MNHEY, CDR2 SMNVEV (reference sequence). The CDR3 covers 14 residues. This CDR3 is CASSPGTVNQPQHF. CDR3 coding DNA: TGTGCCAGCAGTCCCGGGACAGTCAATCAGCCCCAGCATTTT.